The rows below give T cell receptor beta chains drawn from one sample of a study of cytomegalovirus exposure and HLA in healthy donors. TCRdb's copy holds only in-frame clones and misses some; the assay was immunoSEQ multiplex PCR. The sample yields some 140,000 clones, around four fifths seen once. The specimen sequenced was PBMCs. These receptors were obtained from a man aged 35-49 years in good health and CMV-seronegative. Both conserved end residues are part of each CDR3. A D gene is named only where the DNA matches it firmly. Some rows mark clone size as missing; the rest say once, few, many or name a class of expanded clone.

J gene	CDR3 length	D gene	clone size	V gene	CDR3 DNA	CDR3 protein
TRBJ1-1	14	TRBD1	.	TRBV29-1	TGCAGCGTTGGAAGCAGGGGGGTCTACACTGAAGCTTTCTTT	CSVGSRGVYTEAFF
TRBJ2-7	14	TRBD2	.	TRBV28	TGTGCCAGCAGTGGGGGGGTAGGGTTCGACGAGCAGTACTTC	CASSGGVGFDEQYF
TRBJ1-1	15	.	.	TRBV19	TGTGCCAGTAGTACGCGCCGCGAGATGAACACTGAAGCTTTCTTT	CASSTRREMNTEAFF
TRBJ1-1	13	.	.	TRBV19	TGTGCCAGTAAGGAGCTGATGAACACTGAAGCTTTCTTT	CASKELMNTEAFF
TRBJ1-2	12	.	.	TRBV9	TGTGCCAGCAGCGTCGGGGGTTATGGCTACACCTTC	CASSVGGYGYTF
TRBJ1-6	13	.	.	TRBV6-6	TGTGCCAGCAGTTTTGCAGGGAATTCACCCCTCCACTTT	CASSFAGNSPLHF
TRBJ2-3	13	.	.	TRBV25-1	TGTGCCAGCAGTGGGCGTTCTGCAGGCACGCAGTATTTT	CASSGRSAGTQYF
TRBJ1-5	15	TRBD1	.	TRBV28	TGTGCCAGCAGTCGCCCGACAGGGAGCAATCAGCCCCAGCATTTT	CASSRPTGSNQPQHF
TRBJ1-6	15	TRBD1	.	TRBV9	TGTGCCAGCAGCGTAGTTGGGACAGATAATTCACCCCTCCACTTT	CASSVVGTDNSPLHF
TRBJ2-1	13	TRBD1	few	TRBV7-9	TGTGCCAGCAGCTTAGGGGACAGGGGTGAGCAGTTCTTC	CASSLGDRGEQFF
TRBJ2-4	14	TRBD2	once	TRBV2	TGTGCCAGCATTACCGGGGGGGCCAAAAACATTCAGTACTTC	CASITGGAKNIQYF
TRBJ1-1	13	.	.	TRBV7-2	TGTGCCAGCAGCTTAGAAGGGAGGATCGAAGCTTTCTTT	CASSLEGRIEAFF
TRBJ1-2	15	TRBD1	.	TRBV27	TGTGCCAGCACCTCAGGGGACAGGCGGAGCAATGGCTACACCTTC	CASTSGDRRSNGYTF
TRBJ1-6	14	TRBD1	few	TRBV10-3	TGTGCCATCAGTGAGGCCAGGGGGAGTACACCCCTCCACTTT	CAISEARGSTPLHF
TRBJ2-5	13	.	.	TRBV7-3	TGTGCCAGCAGCTCCAGGGCAGGGGAGACCCAGTACTTC	CASSSRAGETQYF
TRBJ2-4	17	TRBD2	.	TRBV19	TGTGCCAGTACGACTAGCGGGGGAAGGGATCTTAAAAACATTCAGTACTTC	CASTTSGGRDLKNIQYF
TRBJ2-7	16	TRBD2	.	TRBV6-1	TGTGCCAGCAGTGAAGGGACTAGCGGCTTAACCTACGAGCAGTACTTC	CASSEGTSGLTYEQYF
TRBJ1-1	16	TRBD1	.	TRBV11-2	TGTGCCAGCAGCCTAGGGACAGGGGCCCCGAACACTGAAGCTTTCTTT	CASSLGTGAPNTEAFF
TRBJ2-7	15	TRBD2	few	TRBV4-3	TGCGCCAGCAGCCAAGTTGGGCTAGCGGTCTACGAGCAGTACTTC	CASSQVGLAVYEQYF
TRBJ2-1	14	TRBD2	.	TRBV18	TGTGCCAGCTCAACTAGCGGGGAGTACAATGAGCAGTTCTTC	CASSTSGEYNEQFF
TRBJ1-1	15	.	.	TRBV21-1	TGTGCCAGCAGCAATAGGGGACAGGGTCACACTGAAGCTTTCTTT	CASSNRGQGHTEAFF
TRBJ1-1	16	TRBD1	.	TRBV19	TGTGCCAGTAGTGCAGGAACACTGACAGGGGCCACTGAAGCTTTCTTT	CASSAGTLTGATEAFF
TRBJ2-7	15	.	.	TRBV25-1	TGTGCCAGCAGTGAGTTGGGCGAAACCTCCTACGAGCAGTACTTC	CASSELGETSYEQYF
TRBJ2-1	15	.	few	TRBV9	TGTGCCAGCAGCGCCGGCCCCGGATCGGGCAATGAGCAGTTCTTC	CASSAGPGSGNEQFF
TRBJ2-1	15	.	few	TRBV7-2	TGTGCCAGCAGCTCACAGGGCCGCGCACACAGTGAGCAGTTCTTC	CASSSQGRAHSEQFF
TRBJ1-3	15	TRBD1	once	TRBV9	TGTGCCAGCAGCGGGGAGACAGGGACTGGAAACACCATATATTTT	CASSGETGTGNTIYF
TRBJ2-1	16	TRBD2	.	TRBV12-5	TGTGCTAGTGCCGATCCGACTAGCGGGGGGATTTACGGGCAGTTCTTC	CASADPTSGGIYGQFF
TRBJ2-7	16	.	.	TRBV4-3	TGCGCCAGCAGCCAAGATAGGGCAGGGATAACCTACGAGCAGTACTTC	CASSQDRAGITYEQYF
TRBJ1-5	15	.	.	TRBV28	TGTGCCAGCAGCTCCTCAGGGTTAGGAGATCAGCCCCAGCATTTT	CASSSSGLGDQPQHF
TRBJ2-7	15	.	.	TRBV7-4	TGTGCCAGCAGCTTAAGGAGGTGGTTGCTCTACGAGCAGTACTTC	CASSLRRWLLYEQYF
TRBJ2-2	16	TRBD1	.	TRBV7-2	TGTGCCAGCAGCCTTCTGGGGACAGCGAACACCGGGGAGCTGTTTTTT	CASSLLGTANTGELFF
TRBJ2-7	14	.	.	TRBV9	TGTGCCAGCAGCGTAGCTCGCAACAGCTACGAGCAGTACTTC	CASSVARNSYEQYF
TRBJ1-6	15	.	.	TRBV6-6	TGTGCCAGCAGTTACTCCCGGGACACTAATTCACCCCTCCACTTT	CASSYSRDTNSPLHF
TRBJ1-1	13	.	.	TRBV2	TGTGCCAGCAGTATGGGGGGGGGCACTGAAGCTTTCTTT	CASSMGGGTEAFF
TRBJ2-7	13	TRBD2	.	TRBV19	TGTGCCAGTAGTGAACGGGGGGTCTACGAGCAGTACTTC	CASSERGVYEQYF
TRBJ2-7	14	TRBD1	few	TRBV29-1	TGCAGCGCAGCCTCCGGGACAGGGGGCGGGGAGCAGTACTTC	CSAASGTGGGEQYF
TRBJ2-2	14	.	once	TRBV5-1	TGCGCCAGCAGCTTGCTCAGGGCCACCGGGGAGCTGTTTTTT	CASSLLRATGELFF
TRBJ2-3	16	.	once	TRBV9	TGTGCCAGCAGCGTTAGCGGAGACCCCGGCACAGATACGCAGTATTTT	CASSVSGDPGTDTQYF
TRBJ2-7	19	.	.	TRBV4-3	TGCGCCAGCAGCCAAGGGCTAAAGCAGGGACTTATTTTCTCCTACGAGCAGTACTTC	CASSQGLKQGLIFSYEQYF
TRBJ1-1	14	.	.	TRBV16	TGTGCCAGCAGCCAAGGAGGGCTGAACACTGAAGCTTTCTTT	CASSQGGLNTEAFF
TRBJ2-3	15	TRBD1	once	TRBV7-7	TGTGCTAGCAGTCGGACAGGAATTAGCACAGATACGCAGTATTTT	CASSRTGISTDTQYF
TRBJ1-4	14	.	once	TRBV11-2	TGTGCCAGCAGCCGCGGGGCTGACTATGAAAAACTGTTTTTT	CASSRGADYEKLFF
TRBJ1-5	15	.	few	TRBV6-6	TGTGCCAGCAGAGAAGGGGGAGTTAGGATTCAGCCCCAGCATTTT	CASREGGVRIQPQHF
TRBJ1-1	16	.	.	TRBV7-3	TGTGCCAGCAGCCGGAATGCGTGGGAGGAATCGACTGAAGCTTTCTTT	CASSRNAWEESTEAFF
TRBJ2-1	12	.	.	TRBV7-2	TGTGCCAGCAGCTTAGAGGGGGGGGAGCAGTTCTTC	CASSLEGGEQFF
TRBJ2-7	16	TRBD2	.	TRBV5-1	TGCGCCAGCAGCTTGAGGCTAGCGGGAGAAAACTACGAGCAGTACTTC	CASSLRLAGENYEQYF
TRBJ2-2	15	.	.	TRBV5-6	TGTGCCAGCAGCCTGACTCCAGGGTATACCGGGGAGCTGTTTTTT	CASSLTPGYTGELFF
TRBJ2-1	15	TRBD2	once	TRBV6-5	TGTGCCAGCAGTTACAGCGGGAATACCTACAATGAGCAGTTCTTC	CASSYSGNTYNEQFF
TRBJ2-3	12	.	.	TRBV7-3	TGTGCCAGCAGCTCGACAAGAGATACGCAGTATTTT	CASSSTRDTQYF
TRBJ2-2	15	.	few	TRBV9	TGTGCCAGCAGCGTAGGTCTAGCGAACACCGGGGAGCTGTTTTTT	CASSVGLANTGELFF
TRBJ2-1	15	.	once	TRBV28	TGTGCCAGCAGTTTATCGGGGGGGCTGGGACAGAAGCAGTTCTTC	CASSLSGGLGQKQFF
TRBJ1-2	15	.	.	TRBV11-2	TGTGCCAGCAGCTTAGCGGCGGGATGGAACTATGGCTACACCTTC	CASSLAAGWNYGYTF
TRBJ2-3	16	.	.	TRBV5-6	TGTGCCAGCAGCTCACCACTCAGGATCGGCACAGATACGCAGTATTTT	CASSSPLRIGTDTQYF
TRBJ1-4	15	TRBD1	.	TRBV5-1	TGCGCCAGCAGCCGACAGGGGAACAAAGAAGAAAAACTGTTTTTT	CASSRQGNKEEKLFF
TRBJ2-3	15	TRBD2	few	TRBV11-1	TGTGCCAGCAGCCCTAGCGGGAACCCCACAGATACGCAGTATTTT	CASSPSGNPTDTQYF
TRBJ2-1	12	.	.	TRBV30	TGTGCCTGGAGAGGGGACAACGGTGAGCAGTTCTTC	CAWRGDNGEQFF
TRBJ1-3	19	.	.	TRBV9	TGTGCCAGCAGCGTAGTTGGCCCGGGGGAAGAAGGCTCTGGAAACACCATATATTTT	CASSVVGPGEEGSGNTIYF
TRBJ1-1	16	.	.	TRBV13	TGTGCCAGCAGCTTAGGCCGAGGACAGCCCGGCGGGGGAGCTTTCTTT	CASSLGRGQPGGGAFF
TRBJ2-1	14	.	.	TRBV7-6	TGTGCCAGCAGCGCCCAAGGACAATACAATGAGCAGTTCTTC	CASSAQGQYNEQFF
TRBJ1-3	17	TRBD1	once	TRBV2	TGTGCCAGCAGGGGCAGGGGGTACAGCACCTCTGGAAACACCATATATTTT	CASRGRGYSTSGNTIYF